These T cell receptor beta chains were read from a single sample in a study of vaccination and CD4 T cells after COVID-19. Which antigens these TCRs recognize remains unknown. TCRdb processed the PCR reads anew with MiXCR; each CDR3 protein has one entry. The table includes fewer than 9,000 distinct CDR3 sequences, approximately 50% detected once. Sequences were obtained from CD4+ T cells from blood, cultured in vitro. Receptor source: a human donor who had recovered from COVID-19. Both conserved end residues are part of each CDR3. The D gene is left open where the match is weak. Size tells how often a clone was seen (once, few, many) or the class of an expanded clone, and some rows leave it out.

v_gene	len	j_gene	d_gene	abundance	CDR3nt	CDR3aa
TRBV7-3	16	TRBJ2-3	TRBD2	few	TGTGCCAGCAGCTTATCCCCTAGCGGGGGCACAGATACGCAGTATTTT	CASSLSPSGGTDTQYF
TRBV20-1	15	TRBJ2-4	TRBD2	NA	TGCAGTGCTAGAGATTCAAGCGGGAGTGAAAACATTCAGTACTTC	CSARDSSGSENIQYF
TRBV7-2	14	TRBJ2-3	NA	few	TGTGCCAGCAGCACGGACGGGCCCACAGATACGCAGTATTTT	CASSTDGPTDTQYF
TRBV6-2/TRBV6-3	14	TRBJ2-3	NA	NA	TGTGCCAGCAGTTTAGGACCTGCCATGGATACGCAGTATTTT	CASSLGPAMDTQYF
TRBV15	16	TRBJ2-5	TRBD2	few	TGTGCCACCAGTCTAATGGGACTAGCCGGGGGGGAGACCCAGTACTTC	CATSLMGLAGGETQYF
TRBV25-1	16	TRBJ1-3	NA	NA	TGTGCCAGCAGATCCACGGGACACGGCTCTGGAAACACCATATATTTT	CASRSTGHGSGNTIYF
TRBV25-1	11	TRBJ2-5	NA	NA	TGTGCCAGCAGTGACTGGGAGACCCAGTACTTC	CASSDWETQYF
TRBV4-2	13	TRBJ1-1	NA	NA	TGTGCCAGCAGCCAAGATAGGGAATATGAAGCTTTCTTT	CASSQDREYEAFF
TRBV7-9	12	TRBJ2-1	NA	NA	TGTGCCAGCAGCTTAGTATCGAGTGAGCAGTTCTTC	CASSLVSSEQFF
TRBV20-1	13	TRBJ1-5	NA	NA	TGCAGTGCTAGAGGGGGTAGCAATCAGCCCCAGCATTTT	CSARGGSNQPQHF
TRBV10-3	12	TRBJ1-1	TRBD1	once	TGTGCCATCACCGGGACAGGGCCTGAAGCTTTCTTT	CAITGTGPEAFF
TRBV19	17	TRBJ1-4	TRBD1	NA	TGTGCCAGTAGTCCCCGCGGACAGGGTATTGGGGGTGAAAAACTGTTTTTT	CASSPRGQGIGGEKLFF
TRBV4-2	17	TRBJ1-6	NA	NA	TGTGCCAGCAGCCAAGCGAGTACAGCCCTTAATAATTCACCCCTCCACTTT	CASSQASTALNNSPLHF
TRBV6-2/TRBV6-3	13	TRBJ1-1	TRBD1	NA	TGTGCCAGCAGTAAAGACAGGGACACTGAAGCTTTCTTT	CASSKDRDTEAFF
TRBV2	15	TRBJ2-1	TRBD1	NA	TGTGCCAGCAGTGTGGACAGGGTAACCTACAATGAGCAGTTCTTC	CASSVDRVTYNEQFF
TRBV27	15	TRBJ1-5	TRBD1	few	TGTGCCAGCAGTTTAAGTCGGGACAGGGGGCAGCCCCAGCATTTT	CASSLSRDRGQPQHF
TRBV5-1	15	TRBJ2-5	NA	NA	TGCGCCAGCAGCTTGGACTTTCGGCTCGCGGGACCCCAGTACTTC	CASSLDFRLAGPQYF
TRBV7-2	18	TRBJ1-1	TRBD1	NA	TGTGCCAGCAGCAAGGGGTTGAGCGGGGGACAGATGAACACTGAAGCTTTCTTT	CASSKGLSGGQMNTEAFF
TRBV20-1	15	TRBJ2-7	TRBD2	NA	TGCAGTGCTAGAGATCAAGCGGGAAGCTCCTACGAGCAGTACTTC	CSARDQAGSSYEQYF
TRBV20-1	13	TRBJ2-5	NA	NA	TGCAGTGCCGAGACGGGGCGAGGAGAGACCCAGTACTTC	CSAETGRGETQYF
TRBV19	14	TRBJ1-6	NA	few	TGTGCCAGTAGTCTAAACAGGGTGGAATCACCCCTCCACTTT	CASSLNRVESPLHF
TRBV7-9	15	TRBJ2-2	TRBD1	NA	TGTGCCAGCAGCTTTACAGGGGCTAACACCGGGGAGCTGTTTTTT	CASSFTGANTGELFF
TRBV6-2/TRBV6-3	16	TRBJ1-1	NA	NA	TGTGCCAGCAGTTACCATCTTGAGAGGGGATACACTGAAGCTTTCTTT	CASSYHLERGYTEAFF
TRBV28	14	TRBJ2-5	NA	NA	TGTGCCAGCAGAGCTGACTCGAACCAAGAGACCCAGTACTTC	CASRADSNQETQYF
TRBV19	18	TRBJ2-6	NA	NA	TGTGCCAGTAGTATGGGGCCCCGCACAGGTTCTGGGGCCAACGTCCTGACTTTC	CASSMGPRTGSGANVLTF
TRBV27	16	TRBJ1-5	TRBD1	few	TGTGCCAGCAGTTTGTCCGGGACAGCTCGCAATCAGCCCCAGCATTTT	CASSLSGTARNQPQHF
TRBV7-2	15	TRBJ1-2	NA	few	TGTGCCAGCAGCTTACTAACCCGGGACGGCGATGGCTACACCTTC	CASSLLTRDGDGYTF